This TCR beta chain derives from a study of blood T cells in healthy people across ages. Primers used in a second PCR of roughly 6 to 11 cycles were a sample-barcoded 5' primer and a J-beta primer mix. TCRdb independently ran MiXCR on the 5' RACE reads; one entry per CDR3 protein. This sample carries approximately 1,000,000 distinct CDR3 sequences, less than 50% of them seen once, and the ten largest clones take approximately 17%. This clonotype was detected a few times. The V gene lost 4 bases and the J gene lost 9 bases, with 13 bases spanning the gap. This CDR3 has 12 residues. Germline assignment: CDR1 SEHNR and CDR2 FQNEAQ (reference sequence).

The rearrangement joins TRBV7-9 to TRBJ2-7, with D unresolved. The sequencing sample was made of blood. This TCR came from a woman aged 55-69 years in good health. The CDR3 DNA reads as TGTGCCAGCAGCTCCGCCCCTTTCGGGCAGTACTTC. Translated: CASSSAPFGQYF.